The 14 T cell receptor beta chains reported below all come from one sample, sequenced in a study of T cell repertoires in cytomegalovirus infection. TCRdb re-derived calls from the reads in MiXCR, one entry per CDR3 protein. The sample consists of some 600,000 distinct CDR3 sequences, about 24% of them appearing once. Sequencing was carried out using CD8+ T cells from PBMCs. These receptors were collected from a human donor in good health (CMV status not recorded). Some clones in this sample may be carry-over from other donors' samples.

This clonotype was observed a handful of times. V usage is TRBV19 and J usage is TRBJ2-7, with D maybe TRBD2 (5 bases). Per germline, CDR1 LNHDA and CDR2 SQIVND (reference sequence). V lost 3 bases and J 2 bases, leaving 8 bases between the germline ends. This CDR3 is built from 13 residues. CDR3 region: CASSMGATYEQYF. The CDR3 DNA sequence: TGTGCCAGTAGTATGGGAGCAACCTACGAGCAGTACTTC.

The chain recombines TRBV28 with TRBJ2-3, with D maybe TRBD1 (6 bases). This CDR3 is built from 14 residues. V was clipped by 10 bases and J by 0 bases, with 14 bases between them. CDR1 is MDHEN and CDR2 is SYDVKM in the germline V gene. The DNA of the CDR3 is TGTGCCACCGAAGACAGGCGAAGCACAGATACGCAGTATTTT. As protein: CATEDRRSTDTQYF.

This clonotype was seen a few times. The chain uses TRBV6-1 and TRBJ2-6; D possibly corresponds to TRBD1 (6 bases). This CDR3 comprises 16 residues. V was shortened by 5 bases and J by 0 bases, with 11 bases between the two germline ends. The germline V gene has CDR1 MNHNS and CDR2 SASEGT. CDR3 sequence (DNA): TGTGCCAGCAGTCCGGACAGTTTCTCTGGGGCCAACGTCCTGACTTTC. It translates to CASSPDSFSGANVLTF.

The sample holds a few counts of this clonotype. The V gene is TRBV5-6, the J gene TRBJ2-1, with 8 bases that match TRBD2. The CDR3 runs to 15 residues. Trimming took 3 bases from V and 0 from J; bases not matched to a gene: 2. Per germline, CDR1 SGHDT and CDR2 YYEEEE. The CDR3: CASSWGTSSYNEQFF. CDR3 DNA sequence: TGTGCCAGCAGCTGGGGGACTAGCTCCTACAATGAGCAGTTCTTC.

The J gene is TRBJ2-3, the V gene TRBV9, with D possibly TRBD2 on 5 matching bases. V was cut by 4 bases and J by 7 bases, with 19 bases left in between. This CDR3 is built from 15 residues. Germline V CDR1 and CDR2: SGDLS, YYNGEE. The CDR3, as DNA: TGTGCCAGCAGCCCTTCGACTAACCTGGGGTATACGCAGTATTTT. It specifies CASSPSTNLGYTQYF.

There are a few counts of this clonotype. The CDR3 coding sequence is TGTGCCAGTAGAAGTCGGGACGCGAGGGACTATGGCTACACCTTC. Its translation is CASRSRDARDYGYTF. The chain combines TRBV19 with TRBJ1-2; perhaps TRBD1 as D (5 bases). V lost 6 bases and J 3 bases, leaving 17 bases between the germline ends. CDR3 length: 15 amino acids. The V gene's germline CDR1 is LNHDA and CDR2 SQIVND (reference sequence). Full variable domain (rest looked up from reference TRBV19 and TRBJ1-2): DGGITQSPKYLFRKEGQNVTLSCEQNLNHDAMYWYRQDPGQGLRLIYYSQIVNDFQKGDIAEGYSVSREKKESFPLTVTSAQKNPTAFYLCASRSRDARDYGYTFGSGTRLTVV.

This clonotype was observed a few times. The V gene is TRBV10-3, the J gene TRBJ2-5; TRBD2 matches at 10 bases. The CDR3 loop spans 14 amino acids. V gave up 8 bases and J gave up 0 bases; unmatched junction bases: 3. Germline-derived CDR1 and CDR2 are ENHRY and SYGVKD. The chain's CDR3 is CAIYSGRYQETQYF. CDR3 nucleotides: TGTGCCATCTATAGCGGGAGGTACCAAGAGACCCAGTACTTC.

This clonotype has at least ten counts. The chain has TRBV28 and TRBJ1-1, with 7 positions matching TRBD1. The CDR3 spans 12 residues. CDR1 is MDHEN and CDR2 is SYDVKM in the germline V gene. The V gene end was trimmed by 6 bases and the J gene end by 11 bases; junction bases not matched to a gene: 9. The CDR3 region has the DNA TGTGCCAGCAGCTTGGTCCGACAGGGTGCTTTCTTT. Encoded protein: CASSLVRQGAFF.

The chain couples TRBV5-5 to TRBJ2-1, with TRBD2 identical over 8 bases. The junction had 7 bases not matched to a gene; V was cut back by 2 bases and J by 0 bases. The CDR3 is 17 residues long. The germline gives CDR1 SGHKS, CDR2 YYEKEE (reference sequence). CDR3 amino acids: CASSFVERGPSYNEQFF. CDR3 bases: TGTGCCAGCAGCTTCGTCGAGCGGGGGCCCTCCTACAATGAGCAGTTCTTC.

V and J are TRBV20-1 and TRBJ2-7, with unresolved D. V was cut by 0 bases and J by 2 bases, with 8 bases left in between. This CDR3 comprises 13 residues. Germline loops: CDR1 DFQATT, CDR2 SNEGSKA (reference sequence). The CDR3 DNA follows: TGCAGTGCTAGAGACAGCTTCACCTACGAGCAGTACTTC. This sequence encodes CSARDSFTYEQYF.

This clonotype was seen a handful of times. This sequence joins TRBV7-9 and TRBJ2-1, with no clear D. The V gene lost 4 bases and the J gene lost 8 bases, with 18 bases spanning the gap. This CDR3 comprises 15 residues. Germline assignment: CDR1 SEHNR and CDR2 FQNEAQ (reference sequence). The CDR3 region has the DNA TGTGCCAGCAGCTCCGTCCCGGGCCCAAGGGATGAGCAGTTCTTC. It encodes CASSSVPGPRDEQFF. Full variable domain (outside the CDR3, taken from reference TRBV7-9 and TRBJ2-1): DTGVSQNPRHKITKRGQNVTFRCDPISEHNRLYWYRQTLGQGPEFLTYFQNEAQLEKSRLLSDRFSAERPKGSFSTLEIQRTEQGDSAMYLCASSSVPGPRDEQFFGPGTRLTVL.

This clonotype was recorded a few times. This chain joins TRBV15 and TRBJ1-1, with D hard to call. This CDR3 is 16 amino acids long. Germline V gene data show CDR1 as LNHNV and CDR2 as YYDKDF (reference sequence). Trimming took off 1 base at V and 1 base at J, with 13 bases between the two ends. CDR3 nucleotides: TGTGCCACCAGCAGAGGGACTAGGACGTGGAACACTGAAGCTTTCTTT. This translates into CATSRGTRTWNTEAFF.

This clonotype was found a few times. The chain carries TRBV12-3 or TRBV12-4 and TRBJ2-3; D remains ambiguous. This CDR3 contains 15 residues. V was shortened by 5 bases and J by 6 bases, with 18 bases between the two germline ends. As DNA, the CDR3 is TGTGCCAGCAGTCCGGTGGTCAGCTCGGGCGATACGCAGTATTTT. Its translation is CASSPVVSSGDTQYF.

This clonotype was detected a few times. The chain couples TRBV27 to TRBJ2-3; D unresolved. The germline CDR1 and CDR2 sequences are MNHEY and SMNVEV (reference sequence). Deletions cut 5 bases from V and 6 bases from J, with 12 bases between. CDR3 length: 13 residues. In DNA form, the CDR3 reads TGTGCCAGCAGTCCCTGGGTGGAGGATACGCAGTATTTT. This sequence encodes CASSPWVEDTQYF.